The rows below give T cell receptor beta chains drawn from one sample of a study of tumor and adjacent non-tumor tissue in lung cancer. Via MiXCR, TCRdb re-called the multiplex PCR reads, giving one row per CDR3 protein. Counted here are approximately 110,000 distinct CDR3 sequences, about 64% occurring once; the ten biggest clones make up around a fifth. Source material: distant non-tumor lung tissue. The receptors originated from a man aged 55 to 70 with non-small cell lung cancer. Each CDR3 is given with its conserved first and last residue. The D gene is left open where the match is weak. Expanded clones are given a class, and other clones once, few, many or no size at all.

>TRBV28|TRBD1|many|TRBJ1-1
TGTGCCAGCAGTCGACGGACCCAGGGACAGGGCCATAAAAAAGCTTTCTTT
CASSRRTQGQGHKKAFF
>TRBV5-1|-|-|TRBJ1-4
TGCGCCAGCAGCTTGTCTGGGAATACAAGTGAAAAACTGTTTTTT
CASSLSGNTSEKLFF
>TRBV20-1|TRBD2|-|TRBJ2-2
TGCAGTGCTATGTTAGCGGGAGCGGTCGGGGAGCTGTTTTTT
CSAMLAGAVGELFF
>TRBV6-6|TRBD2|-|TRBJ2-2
TGTGCCAACAGTTACTCGACTATCAGCGGGGACCTGTCTTTT
CANSYSTISGDLSF
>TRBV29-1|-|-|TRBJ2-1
TGCAGCGCTAGCGAGGCTACACAGGGTGGCATGAGTGAGCAGTTCTTC
CSASEATQGGMSEQFF
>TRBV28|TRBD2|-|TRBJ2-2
TGTGCCAGCAGTTTGGGAGGGTATGCGAACACCGGGGAGCTGTTTTTT
CASSLGGYANTGELFF
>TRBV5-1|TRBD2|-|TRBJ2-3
TGCGCCAGCAGAGCCCAGCGGGGGCCCACAGATACGCAGTATTTT
CASRAQRGPTDTQYF
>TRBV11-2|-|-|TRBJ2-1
TGCGCCAACAGCTTAGAGTCCTACAATGAGCAGTTCTTC
CANSLESYNEQFF
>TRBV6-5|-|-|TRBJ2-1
TGTTGCAGCAGTTATAATCCGGGAGTGGTCGTCGTAAGACGTCATCGTCAGTTCTTC
CCSSYNPGVVVVRRHRQFF
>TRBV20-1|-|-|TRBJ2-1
TGCAGTACTAGAGGTCCCTCCTACAATGAGCAGTTCTTC
CSTRGPSYNEQFF
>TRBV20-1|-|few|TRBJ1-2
TGCAGTGCTAGTTCCCCAGGGAGCTATGGCTACACCTTC
CSASSPGSYGYTF
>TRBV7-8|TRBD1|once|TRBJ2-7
TGTGCCAGCAGCTACCGGTCAGGGGGCAACGGAGGCGAGCAGTACTTC
CASSYRSGGNGGEQYF
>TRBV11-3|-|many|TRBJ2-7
TGTGCCAGCAGCTTAGATACCACCGAGCAGTACTTC
CASSLDTTEQYF
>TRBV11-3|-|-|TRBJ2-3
TGTGCCAGCAGCTTAAGAACCGGGATTGGCACAGATACGTACTATTTT
CASSLRTGIGTDTYYF
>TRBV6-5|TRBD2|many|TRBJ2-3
TGTGCCAGCAGTTCCTCCCCCCCTAGCGGGGTTAGCACAGATACGCAGTATTTT
CASSSSPPSGVSTDTQYF
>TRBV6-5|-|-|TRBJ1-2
TGTGCCAGCACGGGGGGGACGATGATGAACTATGGTTACGCCTTC
CASTGGTMMNYGYAF
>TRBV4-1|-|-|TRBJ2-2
TGCGCCAGCAGTCAAGGGCAAGGACCCGCCGCTGGGGAGCTGTATTTT
CASSQGQGPAAGELYF
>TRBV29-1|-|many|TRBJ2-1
TGCAGCGTTCACAGACAGACCCTCAGGGGCTACAATGAGCAGTTCTTC
CSVHRQTLRGYNEQFF
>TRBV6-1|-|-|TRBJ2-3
TGTGCCAGCAGTGGGCGACAGACAAGAACAGATACGCAGTATTTT
CASSGRQTRTDTQYF
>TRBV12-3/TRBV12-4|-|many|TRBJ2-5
TGTGCCAGCAGATCCGGGCAGGCGAGGGAGACCCAGTACTTC
CASRSGQARETQYF
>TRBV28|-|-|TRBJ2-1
TGTGCCAGCAGTGCGAGTAGAGCCTACAATGAGCAGTTCTTC
CASSASRAYNEQFF
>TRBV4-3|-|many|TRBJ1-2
TGCGCCAGCAGCCAAGTTTCCCCGGGACACAACTATGGCTACACCTTC
CASSQVSPGHNYGYTF
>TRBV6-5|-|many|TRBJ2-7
TGTGCCAGCAGTTACACCTCGCGGGGAACCTACGAGCAGTACTTC
CASSYTSRGTYEQYF
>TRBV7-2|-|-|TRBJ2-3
TGTGCCAGCAGCTTAGACGTGGGCGCTAGCACAGATACGCAGTATTTT
CASSLDVGASTDTQYF
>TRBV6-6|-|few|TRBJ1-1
TGTGCCAGCAAAGTACCGGGACTCTCCGAAGCTTTCTTT
CASKVPGLSEAFF
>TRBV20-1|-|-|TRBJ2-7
TGCAGTGCCAGTCCGGGGGGCGCCTACGTGCAGTACTTC
CSASPGGAYVQYF
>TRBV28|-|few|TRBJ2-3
TGTGCCAGCAGTTTGACCGGAGTAGGAGATACGCAGTATTTT
CASSLTGVGDTQYF
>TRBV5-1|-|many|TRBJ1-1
TGCGCCAGCACGGCAGGGTACGAAGCTTTCTTT
CASTAGYEAFF
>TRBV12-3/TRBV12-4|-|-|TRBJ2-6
TGTGCCAACATTACTGGGACTTCTGTCTCTGGGGCCAACGTCCTGACTTTC
CANITGTSVSGANVLTF
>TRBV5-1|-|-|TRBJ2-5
TGCGCCAGCAGCTTGGCAGTGTCCGGCGGCGAGACCCAGTACTTC
CASSLAVSGGETQYF
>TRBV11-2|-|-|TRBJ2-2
TGTGCCAGCAGCTTAGGTGCCGGTGGCACCGGGGGGCTGTTTTTT
CASSLGAGGTGGLFF
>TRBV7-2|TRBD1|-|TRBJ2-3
TGTGCCAGCAGCTTAGCGGTGACAGGGGCTCGGTCCGATACGCAGTATTTT
CASSLAVTGARSDTQYF
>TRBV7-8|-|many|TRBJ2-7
TGTGCCAGCAGCTTAACAGGGAATTCCTACGAGCAGTACTTC
CASSLTGNSYEQYF
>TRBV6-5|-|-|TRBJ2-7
TGTGTCAGCAGTAGTGTTAGGACAGGGAGGGAACAGTACTTC
CVSSSVRTGREQYF
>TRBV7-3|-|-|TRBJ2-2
TGTGCCAGCAGCCTGGAGAGGGCCGGGGAGTTGTTTTTT
CASSLERAGELFF
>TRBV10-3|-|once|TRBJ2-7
TGTGCCATCAGTGAGTACTACGAGCAGGACTTC
CAISEYYEQDF
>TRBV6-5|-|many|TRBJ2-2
TGTGCCAGCAGGAAGACAGCAATCGCGAACACCGGGGAGCTGTTTTTT
CASRKTAIANTGELFF
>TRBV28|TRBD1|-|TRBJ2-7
TGTGCCAGCAGTTCACCTGGACAGGGACGGTACGAGCAGCACTTC
CASSSPGQGRYEQHF
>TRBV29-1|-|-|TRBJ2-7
TGCAGCGTCCGACAAGGGAACTCCTACGAGCGGTACTTC
CSVRQGNSYERYF
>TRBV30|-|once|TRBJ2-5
TGTGTCTGGAGACCACAGTTCTTGGCGAACCAAGAGACCCAGTACTTC
CVWRPQFLANQETQYF
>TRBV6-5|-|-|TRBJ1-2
TGTACCAGCATGGCAGGGGACGCCTATGGTTACACATTC
CTSMAGDAYGYTF
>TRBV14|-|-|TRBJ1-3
TGTGCCAACAGCCAAGTGGGCCGGGGGTACTCTGGAAACACCATATATTTT
CANSQVGRGYSGNTIYF
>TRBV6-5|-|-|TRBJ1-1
TGTATCAGCAGTGTGTCCGGAGGGAGGGTCACTGAAGCTTTCTTT
CISSVSGGRVTEAFF
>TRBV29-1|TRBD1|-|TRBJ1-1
TGCAGCGTTGAAGACCGTCACAGGGGAGACGGTGAAGCTTTCTTT
CSVEDRHRGDGEAFF
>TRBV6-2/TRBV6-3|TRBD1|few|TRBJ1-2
TGTGCCAGCAGAAGGGGACAGGGAATTAACTATGGCTACACCTTC
CASRRGQGINYGYTF
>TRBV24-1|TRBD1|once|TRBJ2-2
TGTGCCACCAGTGATTCGAGGACAGGGGGCCCCGGGGAGCTGTTTTTT
CATSDSRTGGPGELFF
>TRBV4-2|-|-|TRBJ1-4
TGTGCCAGCAGCCAAGATCCCTCTGGAGGGGGAGATGTTGCAAAACTGTTTTTT
CASSQDPSGGGDVAKLFF
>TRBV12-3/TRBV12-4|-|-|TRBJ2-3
TGTGCCAGCGGACCACACACAGATACGCAGTATTTT
CASGPHTDTQYF
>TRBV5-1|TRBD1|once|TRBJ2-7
TGCGCCAGCTGCTTGGGACAGGCCACGATCTATTACTACGAGCAGTACTTC
CASCLGQATIYYYEQYF
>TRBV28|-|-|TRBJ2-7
TGTGCCAGCGGCGCGCAAGGGGCAGAAGACGAGCAGTACTTC
CASGAQGAEDEQYF
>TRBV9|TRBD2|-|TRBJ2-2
TGTGCCAGCAGCGTAATAGCGGGGGGCAACACCGGGGAGCTGTTTTTT
CASSVIAGGNTGELFF
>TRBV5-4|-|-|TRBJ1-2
TGTACCAGCAGCTTTCCGGGCTATGACTACACCTTC
CTSSFPGYDYTF
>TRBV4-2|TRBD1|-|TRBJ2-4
TGTGCAAGCAGCCAAGATGGTGGCAGGGGGAACATTCGGTACTTC
CASSQDGGRGNIRYF
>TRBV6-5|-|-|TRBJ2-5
TGTGCCAGCAGTGGGGTCGGGACTGGGGTCGGCCAGGAGACCCAGTACTTC
CASSGVGTGVGQETQYF